Listed below are T cell receptor beta chains from one sample, sequenced in a study of blood T cells in healthy people across ages. TCRdb reanalysed the 5' RACE reads using MiXCR and keeps one entry per CDR3 protein. The sample records 800,000 to 900,000 distinct CDR3 sequences, approximately 65% being singletons. Sequenced material: blood. These TCRs come from a man aged 30 to 39 in good health. Both conserved end residues are part of each CDR3. D genes are given only for firm matches. Clone size is stated in some rows and not others, as once, few, many or a class when expanded.

cdr3_length	v_call	j_call	d_call	clone_size	cdr3_nt	cdr3_aa
13	TRBV27	TRBJ2-1	TRBD1	few	TGTGCCAGCAGTTTCGACAGGGGCAATGAGCAGTTCTTC	CASSFDRGNEQFF
14	TRBV7-9	TRBJ1-2	NA	few	TGTGCCAGCAGCGCTACCGGGTCCTTCTATGGCTACACCTTC	CASSATGSFYGYTF
10	TRBV6-1	TRBJ1-2	NA	few	TGTGCCAGCTACAATTATGGCTACACCTTC	CASYNYGYTF
15	TRBV6-1	TRBJ2-5	TRBD2	NA	TGTGCCAGCAGTGAAAGCGGGGGGGCCCTTGAGACCCAGTACTTC	CASSESGGALETQYF
14	TRBV6-5	TRBJ2-1	NA	NA	TGTGCCAGCAGACGGCCCCGGGACAAAAATGAGCAGTTCTTC	CASRRPRDKNEQFF
14	TRBV12-3/TRBV12-4	TRBJ2-1	TRBD1	medium-sized	TGTGCCAGCCGCCCGGGACAGGGGGACAATGAGCAGTTCTTC	CASRPGQGDNEQFF
16	TRBV5-1	TRBJ2-2	TRBD1	NA	TGCGCCAGCAGCACCCAGGGACAGGGGGCCCCCGGGGAGCTGTTTTTT	CASSTQGQGAPGELFF
14	TRBV15	TRBJ2-7	NA	NA	TGTGCCACCAGCAGAGATGAGGGAGCCTACGAGCAGTACTTC	CATSRDEGAYEQYF
12	TRBV6-5	TRBJ2-7	TRBD1	NA	TGTGCCAGCAAGGACAGGGCCTACGAGCAGTACTTC	CASKDRAYEQYF
13	TRBV5-1	TRBJ1-2	TRBD1	NA	TGCGCCAGCAGCTTCAGACAGGGGAATGGCTACACCTTC	CASSFRQGNGYTF
15	TRBV6-2/TRBV6-3	TRBJ2-1	NA	NA	TGTGCCAGCTGGATAAGTCCTTATGGGTACAATGAGCAGTTCTTC	CASWISPYGYNEQFF
13	TRBV5-1	TRBJ2-7	TRBD1	NA	TGCGCCAGCCAACGGGACAGGGGCTACGAGCAGTACTTC	CASQRDRGYEQYF
18	TRBV7-2	TRBJ1-5	NA	NA	TGTGCCAGCAGCTTAGCGCCGCCGGGGGCCGCGGGCAATCAGCCCCAGCATTTT	CASSLAPPGAAGNQPQHF